A single sample gave rise to the 15 T cell receptor beta chains below, sequenced in a study of blood T cell repertoires in COVID-19. Clones were read by immunoSEQ multiplex PCR, and TCRdb kept only the in-frame ones, dropping some. This table has 200,000 to 250,000 clones, roughly four fifths appearing once. The sample was PBMCs or T cells enriched from blood (not recorded which). The receptors stem from a man between 60 and 75 years old who had recovered from COVID-19.

The rearrangement joins TRBV7-2 to TRBJ1-6, with 8 positions matching TRBD1. The CDR3 runs to 15 residues. The V gene end was trimmed by 5 bases and the J gene end by 5 bases; junction bases not matched to a gene: 5. CDR1 SGHTA and CDR2 FQGNSA come from the germline V gene. The CDR3 loop reads CASSTRGRNNSPLHF. CDR3 DNA sequence: TGTGCCAGCAGCACCAGGGGGCGGAATAATTCACCCCTCCACTTT.

The chain joins TRBV6-5 to TRBJ2-5; tentatively, D is TRBD2 (6 bases). The V gene lost 5 bases and the J gene lost 0 bases, with 13 bases spanning the gap. The CDR3 is made up of 15 amino acids. In germline, CDR1 is MNHEY, CDR2 SVGAGI. CDR3 in amino acids: CASSPRGGYQETQYF. In DNA, the CDR3 is TGTGCCAGCAGTCCCCGTGGGGGGTACCAAGAGACCCAGTACTTC.

The V call is TRBV27, the J call TRBJ2-3, with 9 bases matching TRBD2. Germline CDR1 is MNHEY and CDR2 is SMNVEV (reference sequence). The V gene end was trimmed by 3 bases and the J gene end by 0 bases; junction bases not matched to a gene: 4. This CDR3 is built from 16 residues. The CDR3 sequence is CASSFRAGGSTDTQYF. For the CDR3, the DNA is TGTGCCAGCAGTTTTCGTGCGGGGGGGAGCACAGATACGCAGTATTTT.

The genes are TRBV4-2 and TRBJ1-1; D is unresolved. The germline CDR1 and CDR2 sequences are LGHNA and YNFKEQ. Trimming cost V 0 bases and J 8 bases, with 10 bases left between them. The CDR3 runs 13 residues. CDR3: CASSQDYLSEAFF. The CDR3 DNA is TGTGCCAGCAGCCAAGATTATCTCTCGGAAGCTTTCTTT.

About this clone: The same CDR3 also results from other DNA sequences found in this sample. The chain combines TRBV2 with TRBJ1-5; weak D call: TRBD1 (5 bases). Trimming removed 3 bases from V and 7 bases from J, with 13 bases in between. There are 14 residues in the CDR3. The germline V gene encodes CDR1 SNHLY and CDR2 FYNNEI. CDR3 residues: CASSEGQGRQPQHF. In DNA form, the CDR3 reads TGTGCCAGCAGTGAGGGGCAGGGCAGACAGCCCCAGCATTTT.

The chain uses TRBV29-1 and TRBJ2-3; 15 bases are a match to TRBD2. CDR3 length equals 16 residues. Unmatched junction bases numbered 7, after V lost 5 bases and J lost 4 bases. Germline-derived CDR1 and CDR2 are SQVTM and ANQGSEA. The CDR3 loop is CSVPPGLAGGPDTQYF. DNA for the CDR3: TGCAGCGTTCCGCCTGGACTAGCGGGGGGGCCAGATACGCAGTATTTT.

V usage is TRBV9 and J usage is TRBJ1-2, with D possibly being TRBD1 (5 bases). Trimming removed 3 bases from V and 2 bases from J, with 8 bases in between. Germline lookup yields CDR1 SGDLS and CDR2 YYNGEE. The CDR3 spans 13 residues. The CDR3 region is CASSADSNYGYTF. In DNA form, the CDR3 reads TGTGCCAGCAGCGCAGACAGCAACTATGGCTACACCTTC.

V usage is TRBV19 and J usage is TRBJ1-4; D remains ambiguous. V was clipped by 4 bases and J by 2 bases, with 11 bases between them. CDR3 length: 15 residues. From germline, CDR1 is LNHDA and CDR2 SQIVND (reference sequence). The CDR3 nucleotides read TGTGCCAGTAGTACGTACATCTCTACTAATGAAAAACTGTTTTTT. Protein sequence: CASSTYISTNEKLFF.

The sample holds a few counts of this clone. J is TRBJ1-2 and V is TRBV5-1; TRBD1 might be the D (5 bases). V dropped 3 bases and J dropped 3 bases, with 9 bases sitting between them. Germline loops: CDR1 SGHRS, CDR2 YFSETQ. CDR3 size: 13 residues. The CDR3 nucleotides read TGCGCCAGCAGCTCCACAGGATACTATGGCTACACCTTC. It yields the protein CASSSTGYYGYTF.

This clone came up once. The rearrangement links TRBV9 to TRBJ1-1; no reliable D call. Germline V lookup: CDR1 SGDLS, CDR2 YYNGEE. Between the trimmed V and J ends, which lost 4 bases and 1 base, there was a span of 11 bases. The CDR3 sequence is 14 residues long. The CDR3, as DNA: TGTGCCAGCAGCCCCCGGGAGGGGAACACTGAAGCTTTCTTT. Translating it yields CASSPREGNTEAFF.

This chain connects TRBV4-3 to TRBJ1-1; D is unclear. Germline-derived CDR1 and CDR2 are LGHNA and YSLEER. V gave up 1 base and J gave up 1 base, with 7 bases separating them. CDR3 length: 14 residues. The CDR3: CASSQVAGNTEAFF. The DNA for the CDR3 is TGCGCCAGCAGCCAAGTAGCGGGGAACACTGAAGCTTTCTTT.

V gene TRBV7-2 combines with J gene TRBJ1-2; 7 nucleotides align to TRBD1. CDR1 and CDR2 from the germline V gene are SGHTA and FQGNSA. The CDR3 runs 13 residues. Unmatched junction bases numbered 7, after V lost 5 bases and J lost 7 bases. The CDR3 spells CASSNEGAGGYTF. DNA for the CDR3: TGTGCCAGCAGCAACGAGGGGGCAGGTGGCTACACCTTC.

This chain links TRBV4-3 with TRBJ2-1; TRBD2 matches 14 bases. The germline CDR1 and CDR2 sequences are LGHNA and YSLEER. Trimming removed 1 base from V and 6 bases from J; junction bases left unmatched: 8. This CDR3 is 18 amino acids long. The CDR3 DNA follows: TGCGCCAGCAGCCAAGTTTGGACTAGCGGGGGGATGTTCAATGAGCAGTTCTTC. Translated: CASSQVWTSGGMFNEQFF.

The chain carries TRBV5-4 and TRBJ2-1; 13 nucleotides line up with TRBD2. Per germline, CDR1 SGHNT and CDR2 YYREEE (reference sequence). With V trimmed by 4 bases and J by 0 bases, 10 bases remained unmatched. This CDR3 has 19 amino acids. The CDR3: CASSPTSGGLWSSYNEQFF. CDR3 bases: TGTGCCAGCAGCCCGACTAGCGGGGGGCTTTGGAGCTCCTACAATGAGCAGTTCTTC.

Note on this clone: Additional DNA sequences in this sample encode the identical CDR3. V usage is TRBV18 and J usage is TRBJ2-2, with D possibly TRBD1 on 5 matching bases. V was pared by 2 bases and J by 4 bases, with 8 bases between. In germline, CDR1 is KGHSH, CDR2 LQKENI. The CDR3 runs to 14 residues. CDR3 in amino acids: CASSPAGLTGELFF. The CDR3 DNA reads as TGTGCCAGCTCACCAGCAGGGCTCACCGGGGAGCTGTTTTTT.